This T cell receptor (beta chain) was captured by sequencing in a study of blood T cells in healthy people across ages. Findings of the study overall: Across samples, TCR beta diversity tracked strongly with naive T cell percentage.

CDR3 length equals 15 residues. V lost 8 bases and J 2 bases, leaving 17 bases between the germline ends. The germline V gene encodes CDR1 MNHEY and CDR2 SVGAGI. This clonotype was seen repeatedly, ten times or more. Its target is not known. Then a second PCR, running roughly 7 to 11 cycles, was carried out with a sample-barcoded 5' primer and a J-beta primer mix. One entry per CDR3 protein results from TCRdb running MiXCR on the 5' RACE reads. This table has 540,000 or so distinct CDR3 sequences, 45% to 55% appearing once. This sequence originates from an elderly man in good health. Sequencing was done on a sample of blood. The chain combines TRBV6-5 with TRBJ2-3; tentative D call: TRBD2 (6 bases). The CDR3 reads CASAETSSNTDTQYF. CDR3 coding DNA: TGTGCCAGCGCGGAAACTAGCTCGAACACAGATACGCAGTATTTT.